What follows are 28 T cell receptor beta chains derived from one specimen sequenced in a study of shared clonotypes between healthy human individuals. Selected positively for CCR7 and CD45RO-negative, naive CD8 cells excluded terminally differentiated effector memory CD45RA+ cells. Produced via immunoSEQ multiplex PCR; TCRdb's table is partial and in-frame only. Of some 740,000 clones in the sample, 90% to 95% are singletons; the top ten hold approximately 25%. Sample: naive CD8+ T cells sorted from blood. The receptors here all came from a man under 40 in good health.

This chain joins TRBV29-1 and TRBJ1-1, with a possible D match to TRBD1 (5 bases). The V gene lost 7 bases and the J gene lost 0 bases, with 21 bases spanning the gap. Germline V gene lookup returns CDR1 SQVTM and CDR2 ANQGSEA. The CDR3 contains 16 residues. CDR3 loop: CSARGYRREMNTEAFF. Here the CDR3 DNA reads TGCAGCGCTCGAGGGTACAGGAGGGAGATGAACACTGAAGCTTTCTTT.

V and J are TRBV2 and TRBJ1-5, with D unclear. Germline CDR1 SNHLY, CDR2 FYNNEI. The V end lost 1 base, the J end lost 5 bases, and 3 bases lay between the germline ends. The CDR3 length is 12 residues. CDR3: CASSEGDQPQHF. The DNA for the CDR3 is TGTGCCAGCAGTGAAGGGGATCAGCCCCAGCATTTT. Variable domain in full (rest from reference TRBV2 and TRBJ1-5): EPEVTQTPSHQVTQMGQEVILRCVPISNHLYFYWYRQILGQKVEFLVSFYNNEISEKSEIFDDQFSVERPDGSNFTLKIRSTKLEDSAMYFCASSEGDQPQHFGDGTRLSIL.

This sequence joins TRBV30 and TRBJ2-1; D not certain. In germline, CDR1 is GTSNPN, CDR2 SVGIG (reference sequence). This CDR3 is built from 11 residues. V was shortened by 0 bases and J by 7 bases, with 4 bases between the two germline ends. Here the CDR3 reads CAWSVGNEQFF. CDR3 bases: TGTGCCTGGAGTGTAGGGAATGAGCAGTTCTTC.

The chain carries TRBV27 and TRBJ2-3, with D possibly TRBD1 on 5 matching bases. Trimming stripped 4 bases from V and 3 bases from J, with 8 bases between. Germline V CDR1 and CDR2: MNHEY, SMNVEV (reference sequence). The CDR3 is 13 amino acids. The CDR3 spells CASSWGQTDTQYF. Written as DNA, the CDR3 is TGTGCCAGCAGTTGGGGCCAGACAGATACGCAGTATTTT.

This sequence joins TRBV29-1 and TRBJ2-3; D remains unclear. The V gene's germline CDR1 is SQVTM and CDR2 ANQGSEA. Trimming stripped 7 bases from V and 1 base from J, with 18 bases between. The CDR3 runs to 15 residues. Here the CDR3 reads CSAVPAGDRTDTQYF. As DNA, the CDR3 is TGCAGCGCCGTCCCGGCCGGAGATCGCACAGATACGCAGTATTTT.

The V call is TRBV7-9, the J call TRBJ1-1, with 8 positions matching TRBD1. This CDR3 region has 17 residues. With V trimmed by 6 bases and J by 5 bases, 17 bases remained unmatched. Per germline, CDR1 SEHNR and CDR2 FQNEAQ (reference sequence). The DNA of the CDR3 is TGTGCCAGCAGGTCGACGCAGGGGGCGGTCCAGGCGACTGAAGCTTTCTTT. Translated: CASRSTQGAVQATEAFF.

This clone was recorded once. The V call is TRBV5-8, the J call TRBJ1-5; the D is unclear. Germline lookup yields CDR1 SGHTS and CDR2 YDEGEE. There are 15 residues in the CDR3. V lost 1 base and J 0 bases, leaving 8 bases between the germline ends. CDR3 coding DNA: TGTGCCAGCAGCTTGTACCTTAATAGCAATCAGCCCCAGCATTTT. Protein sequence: CASSLYLNSNQPQHF. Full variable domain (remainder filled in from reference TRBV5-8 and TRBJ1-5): EAGVTQSPTHLIKTRGQQATLRCSPISGHTSVYWYQQALGLGLQFLLWYDEGEERNRGNFPPRFSGRQFPNYSSELNVNALELEDSALYLCASSLYLNSNQPQHFGDGTRLSIL.

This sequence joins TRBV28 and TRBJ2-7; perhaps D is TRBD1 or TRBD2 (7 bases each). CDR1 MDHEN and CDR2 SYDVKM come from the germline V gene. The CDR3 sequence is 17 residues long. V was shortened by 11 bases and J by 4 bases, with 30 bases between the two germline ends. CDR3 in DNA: TGTGCCTCTAGACCTGACAGGGTCGGGAGGATAGGTTACGAGCAGTACTTC. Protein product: CASRPDRVGRIGYEQYF.

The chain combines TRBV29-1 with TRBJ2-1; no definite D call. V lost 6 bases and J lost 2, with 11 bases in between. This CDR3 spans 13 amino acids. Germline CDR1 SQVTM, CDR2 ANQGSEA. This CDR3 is CSVRIVTYNEQFF. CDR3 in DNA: TGCAGCGTCCGAATAGTTACCTACAATGAGCAGTTCTTC.

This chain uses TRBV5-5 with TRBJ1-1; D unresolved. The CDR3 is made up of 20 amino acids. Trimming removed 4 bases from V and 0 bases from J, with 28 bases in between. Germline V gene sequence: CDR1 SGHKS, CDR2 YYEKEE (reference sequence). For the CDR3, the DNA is TGTGCCAGCAGCATCCCTGAAGGGTTTGGAGGGCTAAGACTGAACACTGAAGCTTTCTTT. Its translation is CASSIPEGFGGLRLNTEAFF.

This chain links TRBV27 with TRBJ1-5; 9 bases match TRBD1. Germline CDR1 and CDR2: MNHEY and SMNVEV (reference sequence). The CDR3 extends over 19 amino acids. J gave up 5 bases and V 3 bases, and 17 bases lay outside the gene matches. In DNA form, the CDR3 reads TGTGCCAGCAGTTTCTCAATGGTCGCGATGGACAGGGGTGATCAGCCCCAGCATTTT. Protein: CASSFSMVAMDRGDQPQHF.

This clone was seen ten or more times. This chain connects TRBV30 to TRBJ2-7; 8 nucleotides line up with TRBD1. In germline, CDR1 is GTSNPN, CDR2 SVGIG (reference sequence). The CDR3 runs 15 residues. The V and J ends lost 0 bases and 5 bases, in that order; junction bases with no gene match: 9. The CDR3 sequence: CAWSVGAGGSDEQYF. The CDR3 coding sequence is TGTGCCTGGAGTGTAGGGGCAGGGGGCTCAGACGAGCAGTACTTC.

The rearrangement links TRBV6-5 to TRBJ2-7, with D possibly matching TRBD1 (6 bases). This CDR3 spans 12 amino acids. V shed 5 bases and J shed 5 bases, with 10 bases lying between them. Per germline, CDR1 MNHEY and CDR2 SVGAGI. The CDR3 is CASSHQGNEQYF. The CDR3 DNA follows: TGTGCCAGCAGTCACCAGGGGAACGAGCAGTACTTC.

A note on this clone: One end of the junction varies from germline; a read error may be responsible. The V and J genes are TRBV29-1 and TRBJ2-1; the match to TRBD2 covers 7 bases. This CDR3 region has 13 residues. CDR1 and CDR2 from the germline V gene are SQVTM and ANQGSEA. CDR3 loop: CTVEFLAENEQFF. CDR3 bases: TGCACCGTTGAGTTCCTAGCGGAGAATGAGCAGTTCTTC.

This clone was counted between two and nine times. The CDR3 DNA reads as TGCGCCAGCAGCCAAGCCCATCTAGCGGGTATCGATGAGCAGTTCTTC. This translates into CASSQAHLAGIDEQFF. The V gene is TRBV4-3, the J gene TRBJ2-1; 8 bases align to TRBD2. V shed 1 base and J 8 bases; nucleotides not matched to a gene: 10. The CDR3 totals 16 residues. Germline V CDR1 and CDR2: LGHNA, YSLEER.

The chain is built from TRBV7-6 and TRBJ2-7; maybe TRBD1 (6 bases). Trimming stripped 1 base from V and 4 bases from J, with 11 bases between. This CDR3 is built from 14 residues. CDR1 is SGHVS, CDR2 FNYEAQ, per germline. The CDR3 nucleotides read TGTGCCAGCAGCTTAGAGGCAGGGGAATACGAGCAGTACTTC. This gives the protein CASSLEAGEYEQYF.

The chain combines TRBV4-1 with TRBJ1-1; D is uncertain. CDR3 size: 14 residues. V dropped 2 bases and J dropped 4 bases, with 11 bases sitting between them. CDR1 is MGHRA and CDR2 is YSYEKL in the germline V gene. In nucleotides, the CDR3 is TGCGCCAGCAGCCAAAGGATATGGGGCACTGAAGCTTTCTTT. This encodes CASSQRIWGTEAFF.

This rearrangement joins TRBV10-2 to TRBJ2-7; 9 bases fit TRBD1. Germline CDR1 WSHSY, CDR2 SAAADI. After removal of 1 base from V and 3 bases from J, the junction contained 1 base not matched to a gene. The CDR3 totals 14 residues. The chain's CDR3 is CASSELGQGYEQYF. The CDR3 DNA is TGCGCCAGCAGTGAGTTGGGACAGGGCTACGAGCAGTACTTC.

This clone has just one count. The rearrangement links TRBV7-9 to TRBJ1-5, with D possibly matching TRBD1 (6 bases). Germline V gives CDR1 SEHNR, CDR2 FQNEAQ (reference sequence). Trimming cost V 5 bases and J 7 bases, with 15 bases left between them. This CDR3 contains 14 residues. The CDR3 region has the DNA TGTGCCAGCAGCCTACAGGGTGTCTGGCAGCCCCAGCATTTT. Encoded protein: CASSLQGVWQPQHF.

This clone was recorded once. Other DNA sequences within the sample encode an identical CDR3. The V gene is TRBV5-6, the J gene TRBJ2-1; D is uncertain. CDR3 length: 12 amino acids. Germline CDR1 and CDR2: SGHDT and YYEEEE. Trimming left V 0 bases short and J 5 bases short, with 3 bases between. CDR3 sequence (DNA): TGTGCCAGCAGCTTGGGAAACAATGAGCAGTTCTTC. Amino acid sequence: CASSLGNNEQFF.

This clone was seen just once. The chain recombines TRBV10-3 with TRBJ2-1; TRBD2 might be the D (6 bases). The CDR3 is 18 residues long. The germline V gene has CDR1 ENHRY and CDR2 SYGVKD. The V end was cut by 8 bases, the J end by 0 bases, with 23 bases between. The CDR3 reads CAIGGGIRTESSYNEQFF. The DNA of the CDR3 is TGTGCCATCGGGGGAGGAATAAGGACGGAGAGCTCCTACAATGAGCAGTTCTTC.

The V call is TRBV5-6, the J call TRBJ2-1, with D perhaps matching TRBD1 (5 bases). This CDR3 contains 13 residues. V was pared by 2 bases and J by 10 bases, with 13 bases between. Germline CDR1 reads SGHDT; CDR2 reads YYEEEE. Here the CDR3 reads CASSLKGVREQFF. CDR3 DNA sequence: TGTGCCAGCAGCTTAAAAGGGGTTCGGGAGCAGTTCTTC.

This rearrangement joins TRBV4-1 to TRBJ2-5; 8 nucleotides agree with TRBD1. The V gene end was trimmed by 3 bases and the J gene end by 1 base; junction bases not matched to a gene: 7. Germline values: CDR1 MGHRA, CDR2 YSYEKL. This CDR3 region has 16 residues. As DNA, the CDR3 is TGCGCCAGCAGCCACCTAGGACAGGGCGGCCAAGAGACCCAGTACTTC. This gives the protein CASSHLGQGGQETQYF.

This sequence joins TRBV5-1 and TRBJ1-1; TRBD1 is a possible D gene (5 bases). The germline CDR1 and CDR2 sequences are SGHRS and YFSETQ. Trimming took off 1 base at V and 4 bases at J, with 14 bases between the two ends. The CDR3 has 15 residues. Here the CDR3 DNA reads TGCGCCAGCAGCTTGTTCCTTCAGGGAGGCACTGAAGCTTTCTTT. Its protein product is CASSLFLQGGTEAFF.

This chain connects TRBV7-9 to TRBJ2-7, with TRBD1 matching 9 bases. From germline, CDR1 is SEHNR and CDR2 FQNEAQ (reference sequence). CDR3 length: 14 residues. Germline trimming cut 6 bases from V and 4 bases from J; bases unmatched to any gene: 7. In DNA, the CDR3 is TGTGCCAGCAGAGAAGGACAGGGGTCATACGAGCAGTACTTC. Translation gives CASREGQGSYEQYF.

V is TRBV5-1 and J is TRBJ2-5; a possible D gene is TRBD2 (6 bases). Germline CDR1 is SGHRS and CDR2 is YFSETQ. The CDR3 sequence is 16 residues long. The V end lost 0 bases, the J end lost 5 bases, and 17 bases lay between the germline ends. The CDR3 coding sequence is TGCGCCAGCAGCTTGGTTAGATCCGGGGGAGGCGAGACCCAGTACTTC. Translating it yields CASSLVRSGGGETQYF.

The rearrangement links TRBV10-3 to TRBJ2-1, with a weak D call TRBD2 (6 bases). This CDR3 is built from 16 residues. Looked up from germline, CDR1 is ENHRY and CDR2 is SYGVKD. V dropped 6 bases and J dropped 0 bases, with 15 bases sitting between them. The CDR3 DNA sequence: TGTGCCATCAGAGGTAGCGGAAACAGCTCCTACAATGAGCAGTTCTTC. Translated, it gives CAIRGSGNSSYNEQFF.

The CDR3 DNA sequence: TGTGCCAGCAGCAAAGACCCACCCGTCGTAGTGGGCAATCAGCCCCAGCATTTT. The encoded protein is CASSKDPPVVVGNQPQHF. V usage is TRBV21-1 and J usage is TRBJ1-5. TRBV21-1 is listed as a pseudogene. CDR3 length: 18 amino acids.